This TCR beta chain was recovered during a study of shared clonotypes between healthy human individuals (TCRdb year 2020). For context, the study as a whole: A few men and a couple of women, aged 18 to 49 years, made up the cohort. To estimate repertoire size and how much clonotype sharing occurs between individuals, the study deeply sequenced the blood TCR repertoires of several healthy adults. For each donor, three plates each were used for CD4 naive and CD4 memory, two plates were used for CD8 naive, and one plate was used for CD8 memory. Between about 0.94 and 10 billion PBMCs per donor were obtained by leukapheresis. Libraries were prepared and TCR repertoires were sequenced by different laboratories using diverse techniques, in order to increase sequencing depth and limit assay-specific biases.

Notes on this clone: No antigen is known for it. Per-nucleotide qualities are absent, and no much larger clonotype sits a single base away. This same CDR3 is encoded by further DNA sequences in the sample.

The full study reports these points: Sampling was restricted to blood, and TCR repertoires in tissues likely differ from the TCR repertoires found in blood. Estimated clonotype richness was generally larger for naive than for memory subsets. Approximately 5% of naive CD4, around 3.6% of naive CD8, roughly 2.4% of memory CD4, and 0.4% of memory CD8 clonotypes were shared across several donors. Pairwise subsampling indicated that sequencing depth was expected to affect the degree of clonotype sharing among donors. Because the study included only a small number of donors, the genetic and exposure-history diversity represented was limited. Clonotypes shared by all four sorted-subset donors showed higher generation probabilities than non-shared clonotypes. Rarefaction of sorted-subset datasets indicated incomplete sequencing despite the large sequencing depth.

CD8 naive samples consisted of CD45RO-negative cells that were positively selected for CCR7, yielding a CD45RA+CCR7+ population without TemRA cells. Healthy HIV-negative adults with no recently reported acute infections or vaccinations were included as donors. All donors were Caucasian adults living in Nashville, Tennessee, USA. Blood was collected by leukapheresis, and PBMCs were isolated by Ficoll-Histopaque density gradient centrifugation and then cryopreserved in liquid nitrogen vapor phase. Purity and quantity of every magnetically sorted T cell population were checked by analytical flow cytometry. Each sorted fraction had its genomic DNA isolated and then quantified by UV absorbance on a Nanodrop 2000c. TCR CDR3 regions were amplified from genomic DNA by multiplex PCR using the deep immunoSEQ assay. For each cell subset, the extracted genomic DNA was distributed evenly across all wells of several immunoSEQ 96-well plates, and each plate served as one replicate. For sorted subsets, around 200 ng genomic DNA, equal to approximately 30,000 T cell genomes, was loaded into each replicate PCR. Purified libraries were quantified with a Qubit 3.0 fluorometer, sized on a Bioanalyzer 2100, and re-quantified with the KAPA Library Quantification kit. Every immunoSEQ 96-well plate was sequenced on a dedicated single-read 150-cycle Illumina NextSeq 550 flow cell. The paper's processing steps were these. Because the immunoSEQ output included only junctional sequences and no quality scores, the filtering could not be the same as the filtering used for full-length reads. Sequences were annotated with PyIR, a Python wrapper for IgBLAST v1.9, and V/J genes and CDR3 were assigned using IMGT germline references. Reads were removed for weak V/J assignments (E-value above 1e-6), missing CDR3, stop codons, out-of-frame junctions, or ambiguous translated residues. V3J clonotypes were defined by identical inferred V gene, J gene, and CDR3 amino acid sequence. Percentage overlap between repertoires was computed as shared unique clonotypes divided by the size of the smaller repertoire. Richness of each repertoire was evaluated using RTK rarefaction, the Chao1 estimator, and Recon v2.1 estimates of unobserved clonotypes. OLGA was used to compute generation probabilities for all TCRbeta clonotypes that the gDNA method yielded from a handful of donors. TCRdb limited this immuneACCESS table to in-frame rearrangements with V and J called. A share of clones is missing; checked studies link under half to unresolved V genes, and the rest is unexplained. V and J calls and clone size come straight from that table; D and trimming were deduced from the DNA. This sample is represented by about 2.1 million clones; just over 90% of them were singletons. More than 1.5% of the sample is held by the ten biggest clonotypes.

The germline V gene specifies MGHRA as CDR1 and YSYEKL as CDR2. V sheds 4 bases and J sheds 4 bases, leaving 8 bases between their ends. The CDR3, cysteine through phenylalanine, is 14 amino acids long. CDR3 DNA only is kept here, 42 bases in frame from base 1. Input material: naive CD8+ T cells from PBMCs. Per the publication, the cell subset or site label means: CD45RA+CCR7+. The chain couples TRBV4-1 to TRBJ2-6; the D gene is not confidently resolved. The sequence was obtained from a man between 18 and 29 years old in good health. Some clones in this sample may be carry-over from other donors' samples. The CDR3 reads CASSLGPGANVLTF. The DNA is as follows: TGCGCCAGCAGCCTTGGCCCGGGGGCCAACGTCCTGACTTTC.